Shown below are 28 T cell receptor beta chains from a single sample sequenced in a study of siplizumab effects on memory and regulatory T cells. Here immunoSEQ multiplex PCR was the method, and the copy in TCRdb shows in-frame clones only, minus some. In the table there are some 63,000 clones, roughly 96% of which are singletons. The source material was naive CD8+ T cells sorted from blood. The source of these receptors is a human donor in good health.

This chain connects TRBV12-5 to TRBJ1-2; D not certain. The CDR3 loop spans 16 amino acids. The V gene lost 0 bases and the J gene lost 8 bases, with 19 bases spanning the gap. Germline CDR1 and CDR2: LGHNT and FRNRAP. In DNA form, the CDR3 reads TGTGCTAGTGGTTTGGTAAACCATGGTTTCTCGCAGGGCTACACCTTC. Amino acid sequence: CASGLVNHGFSQGYTF.

The V and J genes are TRBV6-1 and TRBJ1-2; 9 bases map to TRBD1. Germline CDR1 is MNHNS and CDR2 is SASEGT. The CDR3 is 14 amino acids. The J segment lost 7 bases and the V segment lost 2 bases, leaving 5 bases of the junction unmatched. The CDR3: CASSELGTGTGYTF. The CDR3 bases are TGTGCCAGCAGTGAACTGGGGACAGGGACTGGCTACACCTTC.

The rearrangement links TRBV6-6 to TRBJ2-3, with TRBD2 matching over 12 bases. The trim removed 5 bases at V and 4 bases at J, leaving 7 bases unmatched. CDR1 is MNHNY, CDR2 SVGAGI, per germline (reference sequence). This CDR3 has 16 residues. The CDR3 DNA sequence: TGTGCCAGCAGTACGCACCTAGCGGGGGGGCCAGATACGCAGTATTTT. Protein sequence: CASSTHLAGGPDTQYF.

This sequence joins TRBV7-2 and TRBJ2-5; 10 bases fit TRBD2. The CDR3 totals 16 residues. The junction had 10 bases not matched to a gene; V was cut back by 5 bases and J by 4 bases. Germline values: CDR1 SGHTA, CDR2 FQGNSA. CDR3 loop: CASSPRAGGNAETQYF. The DNA of the CDR3 is TGTGCCAGCAGCCCAAGAGCGGGGGGGAATGCAGAGACCCAGTACTTC.

The CDR3 here is CASSRRLAGGQETQYF. The CDR3 DNA sequence: TGTGCCAGCAGCAGACGTCTAGCGGGGGGCCAAGAGACCCAGTACTTC. This chain links TRBV9 with TRBJ2-5; TRBD2 matches 11 bases. J gave up 1 base and V 4 bases, and 6 bases lay outside the gene matches. The CDR3 has 16 amino acids. Per the germline V gene, CDR1 is SGDLS and CDR2 is YYNGEE.

This rearrangement joins TRBV9 to TRBJ2-7; tentatively, D is TRBD2 (6 bases). Trimming pared 2 bases from V and 9 bases from J, leaving 12 bases between. Looked up from germline, CDR1 is SGDLS and CDR2 is YYNGEE. The CDR3 loop spans 12 amino acids. The CDR3 reads CASSVDGEVQYF. For the CDR3, the DNA is TGTGCCAGCAGCGTTGATGGGGAGGTGCAGTACTTC.

The CDR3 is CASSVTGEPNQPQHF. CDR3 coding DNA: TGCGCCAGCAGCGTGACAGGTGAACCAAATCAGCCCCAGCATTTT. The chain carries TRBV5-1 and TRBJ1-5; D possibly corresponds to TRBD1 (6 bases). The CDR3 extends over 15 amino acids. Trimming removed 4 bases at V and 4 bases at J, with 15 bases between. Germline CDR1 SGHRS, CDR2 YFSETQ.

The J gene is TRBJ1-1, the V gene TRBV19; D is perhaps TRBD1 (5 bases). Trimming pared 6 bases from V and 1 base from J, leaving 9 bases between. The germline CDR1 and CDR2 sequences are LNHDA and SQIVND (reference sequence). The CDR3 runs 13 residues. The CDR3 loop reads CASSPTGNTEAFF. DNA for the CDR3: TGTGCCAGTAGCCCCACAGGGAACACTGAAGCTTTCTTT.

The chain uses TRBV7-9 and TRBJ2-7; D is possibly TRBD2 (5 bases). Trimming left V 1 base short and J 0 bases short, with 7 bases between. The CDR3 has 14 amino acids. Germline assignment: CDR1 SEHNR and CDR2 FQNEAQ (reference sequence). The CDR3: CASSLEGSSYEQYF. CDR3 nucleotide sequence: TGTGCCAGCAGCTTAGAAGGGAGCTCCTACGAGCAGTACTTC.

The genes are TRBV4-2 and TRBJ2-7, with D unclear. This CDR3 is 11 amino acids long. Between the trimmed V and J ends, which lost 8 bases and 5 bases, there was a span of 10 bases. The germline V gene has CDR1 LGHNA and CDR2 YNFKEQ. CDR3 loop: CASGDGNEQYF. Written as DNA, the CDR3 is TGTGCCAGCGGAGATGGAAACGAGCAGTACTTC.

The chain employs TRBV27 and TRBJ2-7; TRBD1 is a possible D gene (7 bases). Germline-derived CDR1 and CDR2 are MNHEY and SMNVEV (reference sequence). CDR3 length: 15 residues. V lost 4 bases and J 2 bases, leaving 15 bases between the germline ends. The CDR3 here is CASSYQSGGPYEQYF. As DNA, the CDR3 is TGTGCCAGCAGTTACCAATCAGGGGGGCCCTACGAGCAGTACTTC.

This chain links TRBV19 with TRBJ1-5, with D possibly TRBD1 on 5 matching bases. CDR1 is LNHDA and CDR2 is SQIVND in the germline V gene (reference sequence). The CDR3 consists of 13 residues. With 5 bases removed from V and 7 bases from J, the gap between germline ends came to 12 bases. The CDR3 DNA follows: TGTGCCAGTAGTGGCCAGGGTTGGCAGCCCCAGCATTTT. Its translation is CASSGQGWQPQHF.

This chain links TRBV14 with TRBJ2-3; D not certain. The CDR3 is 17 residues long. Germline V gene data show CDR1 as SGHDN and CDR2 as FVKESK. Deletions cut 1 base from V and 5 bases from J, with 19 bases between. In DNA, the CDR3 is TGTGCCAGCAGCCAAGGGCGTGGTGGGTCAGTCCGAGATACGCAGTATTTT. Translation: CASSQGRGGSVRDTQYF.

This clone showed up just once. The CDR3 nucleotides are TGCGCCAGCAGTGCCCGGACAGGGGATCACTACGAGCAGTACTTC. Amino acids: CASSARTGDHYEQYF. The rearrangement uses TRBV10-1 and TRBJ2-7; 9 nucleotides agree with TRBD1. The CDR3 has 15 amino acids. J lost 3 bases, V lost 4 bases, and 7 bases had no gene match. Germline CDR1 WNHNN, CDR2 SYGVQD (reference sequence).

J is TRBJ2-3 and V is TRBV11-2; 12 positions agree with TRBD2. The germline CDR1 and CDR2 sequences are SGHAT and FQNNGV. The CDR3 runs 16 residues. Unmatched junction bases numbered 4, after V lost 5 bases and J lost 1 base. For the CDR3, the DNA is TGTGCCAGCAGCACAAGGACTAGCGGGGGCACAGATACGCAGTATTTT. Translating gives CASSTRTSGGTDTQYF.

The chain employs TRBV28 and TRBJ2-2; the D is unclear. V lost 8 bases and J lost 1, with 20 bases in between. CDR1 and CDR2 from the germline V gene are MDHEN and SYDVKM. This CDR3 has 17 amino acids. The CDR3 nucleotides are TGTGCCAGCTTAAAGTTAGAGGAGCATGGGAACACCGGGGAGCTGTTTTTT. Translating it yields CASLKLEEHGNTGELFF.

The V gene is TRBV27, the J gene TRBJ2-7; TRBD2 might be the D (6 bases). This CDR3 spans 14 amino acids. Germline loops: CDR1 MNHEY, CDR2 SMNVEV (reference sequence). The germline V and J ends were trimmed by 3 bases and 5 bases, with 14 bases remaining between them. The CDR3 DNA follows: TGTGCCAGCAGTTTGATAGGGGAGGTCCACGAGCAGTACTTC. It is translated as CASSLIGEVHEQYF.

The gene calls are TRBV27 and TRBJ1-1; D remains unclear. With 5 bases removed from V and 3 bases from J, the gap between germline ends came to 19 bases. Germline V gene sequence: CDR1 MNHEY, CDR2 SMNVEV (reference sequence). The CDR3 contains 16 residues. The CDR3 protein is CASSLNLGLWDTEAFF. CDR3 in DNA: TGTGCCAGCAGTCTTAACCTGGGCCTCTGGGACACTGAAGCTTTCTTT.

The chain has TRBV18 and TRBJ1-1, with unresolved D. Germline V gene sequence: CDR1 KGHSH, CDR2 LQKENI. The CDR3 has 13 residues. V lost 6 bases and J lost 1, with 9 bases in between. This chain's CDR3 is CASSSNKNTEAFF. The CDR3 nucleotides are TGTGCCAGCTCCTCGAATAAGAACACTGAAGCTTTCTTT. The full variable domain, rest sourced from reference TRBV18 and TRBJ1-1, is NAGVMQNPRHLVRRRGQEARLRCSPMKGHSHVYWYRQLPEEGLKFMVYLQKENIIDESGMPKERFSAEFPKEGPSILRIQQVVRGDSAAYFCASSSNKNTEAFFGQGTRLTVV.

The genes are TRBV4-3 and TRBJ1-2; no clear D gene. CDR3 length equals 13 residues. V was clipped by 0 bases and J by 8 bases, with 10 bases between them. Germline V CDR1 and CDR2: LGHNA, YSLEER. The CDR3 nucleotides are TGCGCCAGCAGCCAAGATCTCGGGTCGGGCTACACCTTC. Translating it yields CASSQDLGSGYTF.

This sequence joins TRBV28 and TRBJ1-2; D is unclear. The germline V gene has CDR1 MDHEN and CDR2 SYDVKM. CDR3 length equals 14 residues. Trimming cost V 7 bases and J 0 bases, with 12 bases left between them. The DNA of the CDR3 is TGTGCCAGCACTACCCTTGGGACTAACTATGGCTACACCTTC. The encoded protein is CASTTLGTNYGYTF.

J is TRBJ1-3 and V is TRBV6-5; TRBD1 might be the D (5 bases). Germline V gives CDR1 MNHEY, CDR2 SVGAGI. Trimming took 6 bases from V and 4 from J, leaving 16 bases between them. The CDR3 length is 15 residues. The CDR3 DNA is TGTGCCAGCAGCACGCACCGGGACCCGGGAAACACCATATATTTT. Encoded protein: CASSTHRDPGNTIYF.

The chain uses TRBV7-7 and TRBJ1-1; D possibly corresponds to TRBD1 (5 bases). Germline V lookup: CDR1 SSHAT, CDR2 FNYEAQ (reference sequence). The V end lost 5 bases, the J end lost 0 bases, and 7 bases lay between the germline ends. This CDR3 comprises 13 residues. CDR3 amino acids: CASSKGVNTEAFF. In DNA form, the CDR3 reads TGTGCCAGCAGCAAAGGGGTGAACACTGAAGCTTTCTTT.

The gene calls are TRBV7-6 and TRBJ1-4; D is possibly TRBD1 (6 bases). Trimming pared 3 bases from V and 5 bases from J, leaving 13 bases between. CDR1 and CDR2 from the germline V gene are SGHVS and FNYEAQ. The CDR3 loop spans 15 amino acids. The CDR3 nucleotides read TGTGCCAGCAGCTTGTCACAGGGCTCAAATGAAAAACTGTTTTTT. Its translation: CASSLSQGSNEKLFF.

This clone has just a few counts. The V call is TRBV28, the J call TRBJ1-1, with D maybe TRBD1 (5 bases). This CDR3 spans 15 amino acids. Germline values: CDR1 MDHEN, CDR2 SYDVKM. V shed 10 bases and J shed 1 base, with 19 bases lying between them. The CDR3 sequence: CATGGGEVQNTEAFF. CDR3 nucleotides: TGTGCCACGGGGGGAGGGGAGGTGCAGAACACTGAAGCTTTCTTT.

The rearrangement joins TRBV4-1 to TRBJ2-7, with D tentatively TRBD2 (5 bases). Trimming removed 0 bases from V and 6 bases from J, with 9 bases in between. The CDR3 covers 13 residues. Germline V gives CDR1 MGHRA, CDR2 YSYEKL. CDR3 protein: CASSQDAGLEQYF. For the CDR3, the DNA is TGCGCCAGCAGCCAAGATGCGGGCCTCGAGCAGTACTTC.

This sequence joins TRBV7-8 and TRBJ1-5, with TRBD1 matching over 7 bases. Losses at the gene ends were 1 base for V and 3 bases for J; bases not matched to a gene: 3. The CDR3 has 15 residues. Germline loops: CDR1 SGHVS, CDR2 FQNEAQ. The CDR3 loop is CASSLEDRANQPQHF. In nucleotides, the CDR3 is TGTGCCAGCAGCTTAGAAGACAGGGCCAATCAGCCCCAGCATTTT.

V and J are TRBV5-6 and TRBJ1-2; maybe TRBD1 (6 bases). Germline assignment: CDR1 SGHDT and CDR2 YYEEEE. Trimming stripped 4 bases from V and 1 base from J, with 14 bases between. CDR3 length: 15 residues. The CDR3 protein is CASSKIQGFNYGYTF. In nucleotides, the CDR3 is TGTGCCAGCAGCAAAATACAGGGATTTAACTATGGCTACACCTTC.